The rows below give T cell receptor beta chains drawn from one sample of a study of blood T cells in healthy people across ages. TCRdb independently ran MiXCR on the 5' RACE reads; one entry per CDR3 protein. The data show fewer than 700,000 distinct CDR3 sequences, approximately 40% seen once. Sequenced sample: blood. The receptors originated from an older man in good health. CDR3s include the opening cysteine and the closing phenylalanine or tryptophan. Each record gives: D gene, V gene, clone size, J gene, CDR3 protein, CDR3 DNA. The D gene is left open where the match is weak. Clone size is given for some rows only: seen once, a few or many times, or a class if the clone is expanded.

.	TRBV11-2	few	TRBJ2-2	CASRVQGVVTGELFF	TGTGCCAGCAGAGTCCAGGGTGTGGTGACCGGGGAGCTGTTTTTT
.	TRBV7-2	.	TRBJ2-7	CASSLGVSNNEQYF	TGTGCCAGCAGCTTAGGGGTCAGTAACAATGAGCAGTACTTC
TRBD2	TRBV28	once	TRBJ2-3	CASSRIAGRPDTQYF	TGTGCCAGCAGCCGGATAGCGGGGCGGCCGGATACGCAGTATTTT
TRBD2	TRBV7-2	many	TRBJ2-3	CASSPGRGFSTDTQYF	TGTGCCAGCAGCCCCGGGCGGGGGTTTAGCACAGATACGCAGTATTTT
.	TRBV18	many	TRBJ2-7	CASSPRAGTYEQYF	TGTGCCAGCTCACCACGGGCAGGTACCTACGAGCAGTACTTC
TRBD2	TRBV20-1	.	TRBJ2-4	CSARAQLAGGPGGIQYF	TGCAGTGCTCGAGCCCAACTAGCGGGAGGGCCTGGAGGCATTCAGTACTTC
.	TRBV12-3/TRBV12-4	.	TRBJ1-1	CASRPDSNTEAFF	TGTGCCAGCAGACCAGACAGCAACACTGAAGCTTTCTTT
.	TRBV4-2	few	TRBJ2-5	CASSPNGGGLPETQYF	TGTGCCAGCAGCCCGAATGGGGGGGGGCTTCCAGAGACCCAGTACTTC
.	TRBV5-6	once	TRBJ1-5	CASSDGTRVDQPQHF	TGTGCCAGCAGCGATGGGACCAGGGTGGATCAGCCCCAGCATTTT
.	TRBV12-3/TRBV12-4	.	TRBJ2-1	CASTPLGYEQFF	TGTGCCAGCACTCCCCTTGGGTATGAGCAGTTCTTC
.	TRBV6-2/TRBV6-3	few	TRBJ2-7	CASTADPRSQYF	TGTGCCAGCACAGCGGACCCTCGCTCTCAGTACTTC
.	TRBV20-1	few	TRBJ1-2	CSARDARSGGGYGYTF	TGCAGTGCTAGAGATGCACGAAGCGGGGGGGGCTATGGCTACACCTTC
.	TRBV9	once	TRBJ2-5	CASSVEMRGETQYF	TGTGCCAGCAGCGTAGAGATGAGGGGAGAGACCCAGTACTTC
.	TRBV6-6	few	TRBJ2-3	CASIFGPNGADTQYF	TGTGCCAGCATCTTTGGGCCAAATGGAGCAGATACGCAGTATTTT
TRBD2	TRBV28	few	TRBJ2-5	CASRGGGLETQYF	TGTGCCAGCAGGGGGGGGGGTTTAGAGACCCAGTACTTC
.	TRBV30	.	TRBJ2-3	CAWSGALGDTDTQYF	TGTGCCTGGAGTGGGGCGCTAGGGGACACAGATACGCAGTATTTT
.	TRBV20-1	.	TRBJ2-7	CSARGQNGASYEQYF	TGCAGTGCTAGAGGCCAAAACGGAGCCTCCTACGAGCAGTACTTC
.	TRBV5-6	.	TRBJ1-5	CASSLGGQFSNQPQHF	TGTGCCAGCAGCTTGGGGGGGCAATTCAGCAATCAGCCCCAGCATTTT
TRBD2	TRBV7-9	few	TRBJ2-1	CASSLGLAGASYNEQFF	TGTGCCAGCAGCTTAGGACTAGCGGGGGCATCCTACAATGAGCAGTTCTTC
.	TRBV20-1	few	TRBJ2-1	CSATLGAYNEQFF	TGCAGTGCTACCCTAGGAGCATACAATGAGCAGTTCTTC
TRBD2	TRBV30	.	TRBJ2-7	CAWTLLAGGGYEQYF	TGTGCCTGGACCTTGTTAGCGGGGGGGGGATACGAGCAGTACTTC
.	TRBV5-1	few	TRBJ2-5	CASSLGVQKETQYF	TGCGCCAGCAGCTTGGGGGTGCAGAAAGAGACCCAGTACTTC
TRBD1	TRBV28	.	TRBJ2-7	CASRGGGTGSDEQYF	TGTGCCAGCAGAGGTGGAGGGACAGGGAGCGACGAGCAGTACTTC
.	TRBV4-3	.	TRBJ1-1	CASSRGQTEAFF	TGCGCCAGCAGCCGCGGACAGACTGAAGCTTTCTTT
.	TRBV7-2	few	TRBJ1-1	CASSLRRVTEAFF	TGTGCCAGCAGCTTACGACGAGTCACTGAAGCTTTCTTT
.	TRBV7-2	few	TRBJ1-2	CASYTGGYGYTF	TGTGCCAGCTATACTGGGGGGTATGGCTACACCTTC
.	TRBV28	.	TRBJ2-4	CASSLLVAKNIQYF	TGTGCCAGCAGTTTACTAGTGGCCAAAAACATTCAGTACTTC